These T cell receptor beta chains were read from a single sample in a study of CD8 T cells in Susac syndrome. Via MiXCR, TCRdb re-called the immunoSEQ multiplex PCR reads, giving one row per CDR3 protein. The sample holds around 130,000 distinct CDR3 sequences; over 75% are singletons and the top ten take 0.45% to 0.6%. Sequencing used CD8+ T cells from PBMCs. These receptor sequences come from a human donor with multiple sclerosis. Each CDR3 is given with its conserved first and last residue. D genes are given only for firm matches. Size values are once, few and many counts, or a class for expanded clones, and some rows have none.

CDR3 length	D gene	V gene	clone size	J gene	CDR3 DNA	CDR3 protein
13	TRBD1	TRBV29-1	.	TRBJ1-1	TGCAGCGGAGACAGGGGCATGAACACTGAAGCTTTCTTT	CSGDRGMNTEAFF
15	.	TRBV6-1	few	TRBJ1-5	TGTGCCAGCAGTCCCCAGGGAGGGAGCAATCAGCCCCAGCATTTT	CASSPQGGSNQPQHF
14	.	TRBV27	.	TRBJ1-5	TGTGCCAGCCGGGACTTCTCCTCCAATCAGCCCCAGCATTTT	CASRDFSSNQPQHF
16	TRBD1	TRBV5-5	.	TRBJ2-7	TGTGCCAGCAGCTCGGTTTTCGGGACAGGGGTCCACGAGCAGTACTTC	CASSSVFGTGVHEQYF
15	TRBD2	TRBV20-1	.	TRBJ2-1	TGCAGTGCTAGAGATTTGCGGGGGGGCGTTGATGAGCAGTTCTTC	CSARDLRGGVDEQFF
13	.	TRBV21-1	.	TRBJ2-3	TGTGCCAGCAGCGCTCAGGGGGCCCCTACGCAGTATTTT	CASSAQGAPTQYF
10	.	TRBV2	.	TRBJ1-2	TGTGCCAGCAGTCGAGCTGGCTACACCTTC	CASSRAGYTF
14	.	TRBV4-1	.	TRBJ1-5	TGCGCCAGCAGCCAAGTATCCCCGAAGCAGCCCCAGCATTTT	CASSQVSPKQPQHF
17	.	TRBV7-8	.	TRBJ2-2	TGTGCCAGCAGCTTAGTAAGGGGGTGGTTTGCAATCGGGGAGCTGTTTTTT	CASSLVRGWFAIGELFF
15	TRBD2	TRBV19	.	TRBJ2-1	TGTGCCAGTAGTACTTGGACTAGCGGACAAGACCCCCCGTTCTTC	CASSTWTSGQDPPFF
15	.	TRBV7-9	.	TRBJ2-5	TGTGCCAGCAGCCACCCGCGGGGAAGGGAAGAGACCCAGTACTTC	CASSHPRGREETQYF
14	TRBD2	TRBV2	.	TRBJ2-5	TGTGCCAGCAGTTGGACTAGCGCGGTGGAGACCCAGTACTTC	CASSWTSAVETQYF
20	.	TRBV11-1	.	TRBJ2-6	TGTGCCAGCAGCTTATCCCCCCGACAGCGCCTACACACTGGGGCCAACGTCCTGACTTTC	CASSLSPRQRLHTGANVLTF
12	.	TRBV29-1	.	TRBJ1-1	TGCAGCGCTGAAGAATTGGGGATCGAAGCTTTCTTT	CSAEELGIEAFF
16	TRBD1	TRBV7-9	.	TRBJ1-3	TGTGCCAGCAGCTTAGCGGGACAGAGCTCTGGAAACACCATATATTTT	CASSLAGQSSGNTIYF
16	.	TRBV5-8	.	TRBJ1-1	TGTGCCAGCAGCTTTATGGCAGGGGTAATACCGACTGAAGCTTTCTTT	CASSFMAGVIPTEAFF
13	.	TRBV27	.	TRBJ2-3	TGTGCCAGCAGTCCTAGGAACACAGATACGCAGTATTTT	CASSPRNTDTQYF
15	.	TRBV6-6	.	TRBJ2-2	TGTGCCAGCCGCTTCGGATTGAGGAATACCGGGGAGCTGTTTTTT	CASRFGLRNTGELFF
15	.	TRBV27	.	TRBJ2-7	TGTGCCAGCAGTTTAAAGGGCCCCCGACCGAACGAGCAGTACTTC	CASSLKGPRPNEQYF
14	.	TRBV28	.	TRBJ1-5	TGTGCCAGCAGCCCTCGGGTTGCCAATCAGCCCCAGCATTTT	CASSPRVANQPQHF
14	.	TRBV3-1	.	TRBJ1-1	TGTGCCAGCAGCCATTCGGGACACCACACTGAAGCTTTCTTT	CASSHSGHHTEAFF
16	.	TRBV28	.	TRBJ2-2	TGTGCCAGCAGCGGCGTCCTGTGGGGGAACACCGGGGAGCTGTTTTTT	CASSGVLWGNTGELFF
12	.	TRBV29-1	.	TRBJ1-1	TGCAGCGTTGAGGGCAGGGGTCCTGAAGCTTTCTTT	CSVEGRGPEAFF
12	.	TRBV30	.	TRBJ2-1	TGTGCCTGGAGGGGGGGGCCCCCGAGCAGTTCTTTC	CAWRGGPPSSSF